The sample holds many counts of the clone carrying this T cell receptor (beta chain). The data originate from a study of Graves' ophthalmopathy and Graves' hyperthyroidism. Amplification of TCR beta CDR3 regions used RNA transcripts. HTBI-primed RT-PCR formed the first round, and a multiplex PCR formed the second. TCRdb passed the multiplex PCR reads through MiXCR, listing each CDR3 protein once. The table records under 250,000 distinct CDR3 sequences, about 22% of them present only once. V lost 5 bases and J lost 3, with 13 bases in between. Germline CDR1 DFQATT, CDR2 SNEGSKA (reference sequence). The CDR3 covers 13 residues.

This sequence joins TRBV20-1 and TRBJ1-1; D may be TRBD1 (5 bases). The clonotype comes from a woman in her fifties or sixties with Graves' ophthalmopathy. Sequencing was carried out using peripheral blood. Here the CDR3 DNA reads TGCAGTGCTCCCCTTGCCAGGGACACTGAAGCTTTCTTT. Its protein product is CSAPLARDTEAFF.